The T cell receptor beta chain under discussion was sequenced for a study of T cells in Graves' hyperthyroidism and ophthalmopathy. This clonotype was recorded many times. Among the patients, aged 18 to 65, hyperthyroidism was newly diagnosed and had lasted under 2 months. From 10 ml of fresh peripheral blood, PBMCs were isolated. There were TCR beta CDR3 regions amplified from RNA transcripts. Researchers ran a first-round RT-PCR on the TCR CDR3 using the HTBI primer set. TCRdb reprocessed the multiplex PCR reads via MiXCR and lists one record per CDR3 protein. The table includes approximately 420,000 distinct CDR3 sequences, roughly an eighth detected once. The V end was cut by 3 bases, the J end by 2 bases, with 14 bases between. This CDR3 has 15 residues. Germline V CDR1 and CDR2: SQVTM, ANQGSEA.

The V gene is TRBV29-1, the J gene TRBJ2-1, with no clear D. The source is a woman aged 18-30 years with Graves' hyperthyroidism. The source material was blood. Here the CDR3 DNA reads TGCAGCGTTGATTTTAGGCAGGCGACCTACAATGAGCAGTTCTTC. It encodes CSVDFRQATYNEQFF.